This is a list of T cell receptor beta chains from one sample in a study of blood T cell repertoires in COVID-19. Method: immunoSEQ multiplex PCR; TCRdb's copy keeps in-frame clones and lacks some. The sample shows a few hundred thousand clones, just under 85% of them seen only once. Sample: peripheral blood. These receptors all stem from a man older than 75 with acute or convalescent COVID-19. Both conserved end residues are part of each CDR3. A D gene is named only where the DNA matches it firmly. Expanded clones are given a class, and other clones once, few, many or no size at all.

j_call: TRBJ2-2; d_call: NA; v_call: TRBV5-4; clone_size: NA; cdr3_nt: TGTGCCACCTCCCGATGGGGGGACACCGGGGAGCTGTTTTTT; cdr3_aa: CATSRWGDTGELFF
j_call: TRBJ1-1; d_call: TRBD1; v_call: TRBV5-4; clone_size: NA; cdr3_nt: TGTGCCAGCAGCTCGGGACAGACGAACACTGAAGCTTTCTTT; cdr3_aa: CASSSGQTNTEAFF
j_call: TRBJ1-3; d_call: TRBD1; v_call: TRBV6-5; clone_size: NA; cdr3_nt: TGTGCCAGCAGTCCGCGGACAGGGCGAGGAAACACCATATATTTT; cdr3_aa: CASSPRTGRGNTIYF
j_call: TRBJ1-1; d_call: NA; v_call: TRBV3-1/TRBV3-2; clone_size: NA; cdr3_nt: TGTGCCAGCAGCCAAGCATGGGCAGGGATGAGAGCTTTCTTT; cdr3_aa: CASSQAWAGMRAFF
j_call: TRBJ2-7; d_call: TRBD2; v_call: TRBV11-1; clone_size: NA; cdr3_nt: TGTGCCAGCAGCTTCACGGGAGGCGCCTCCTACGAGCAGTACTTC; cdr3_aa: CASSFTGGASYEQYF
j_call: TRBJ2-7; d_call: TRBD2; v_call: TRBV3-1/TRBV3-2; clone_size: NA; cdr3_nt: TGTGCCAGCGGCGGGGGTGGAAACTACGAGCAGTACTTC; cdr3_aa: CASGGGGNYEQYF
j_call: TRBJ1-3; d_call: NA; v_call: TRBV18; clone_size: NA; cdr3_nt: TGTGCCAGCTCCCTCAGGACAGATGGAAACACCATATATTTT; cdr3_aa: CASSLRTDGNTIYF
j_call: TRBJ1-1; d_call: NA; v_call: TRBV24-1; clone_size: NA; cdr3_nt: TGTGCCACCAGTGATTTGCAGACAGATGAAGCTTTCTTT; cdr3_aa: CATSDLQTDEAFF
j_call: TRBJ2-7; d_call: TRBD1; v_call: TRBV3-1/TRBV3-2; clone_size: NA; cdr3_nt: TGTGCCAGCAGTCGTACCGGGACAGGGTCCTCCTACGAGCAGTACTTC; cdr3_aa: CASSRTGTGSSYEQYF
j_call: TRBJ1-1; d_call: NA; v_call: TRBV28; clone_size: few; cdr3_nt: TGTGCCAGCACCAGTCTTAGGGGGAACACTGAAGCTTTCTTT; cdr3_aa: CASTSLRGNTEAFF
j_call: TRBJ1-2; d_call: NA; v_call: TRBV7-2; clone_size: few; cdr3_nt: TGTGCCAGCAGCTTTAACAGGGTCGGCTACACCTTC; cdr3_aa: CASSFNRVGYTF
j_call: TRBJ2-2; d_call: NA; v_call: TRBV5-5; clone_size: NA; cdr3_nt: TGTGCCAGCAGCTTCGCGAACACCGGGGAGCTGTTTTTT; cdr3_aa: CASSFANTGELFF
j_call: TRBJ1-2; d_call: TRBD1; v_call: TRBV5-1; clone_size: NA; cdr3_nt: TGCGCCAGCAGCTTGGGGGACCTGACAGGGAGTGGCTACACCTTC; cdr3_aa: CASSLGDLTGSGYTF
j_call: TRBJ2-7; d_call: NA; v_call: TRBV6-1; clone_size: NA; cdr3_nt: TGTGCCAGCAGTGAATGGGGGGTAGGGTCCTACGAGCAGTACTTC; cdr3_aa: CASSEWGVGSYEQYF
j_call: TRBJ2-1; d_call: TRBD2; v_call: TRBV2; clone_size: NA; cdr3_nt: TGTGCCAGCAGGAGACTAGCGGGGACGAATGAGCAGTTCTTC; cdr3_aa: CASRRLAGTNEQFF
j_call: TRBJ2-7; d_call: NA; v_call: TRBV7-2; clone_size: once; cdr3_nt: TGTGCCAGCAGCTTAGCCGGGACGGGAGTCTACGAGCAGTACTTC; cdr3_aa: CASSLAGTGVYEQYF
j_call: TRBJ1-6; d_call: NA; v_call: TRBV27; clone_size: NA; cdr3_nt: TGTGCCAGCAGTTTTAGCATCGCCGATTTTACCCTCCACTTT; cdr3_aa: CASSFSIADFTLHF
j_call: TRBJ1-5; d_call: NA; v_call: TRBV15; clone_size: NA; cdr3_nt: TGTGCCACCAGCAGAGAATATAGCAATCAGCCCCAGCATTTT; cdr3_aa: CATSREYSNQPQHF
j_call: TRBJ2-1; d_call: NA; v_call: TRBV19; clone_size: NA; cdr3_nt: TGTGCCAGTAGTATTCGACGACAGGCCGAGCAGTTCTTC; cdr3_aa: CASSIRRQAEQFF
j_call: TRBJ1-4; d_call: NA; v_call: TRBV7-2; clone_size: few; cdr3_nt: TGTGCCAGCAGCTTAGGTCCCTTAGGAGATGAAAAACTGTTTTTT; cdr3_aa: CASSLGPLGDEKLFF
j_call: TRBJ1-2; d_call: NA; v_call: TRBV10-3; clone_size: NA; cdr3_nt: TGTGCCATCAGTGAGTCGTACGTAAAAGTTGAGGGCTACACCTTC; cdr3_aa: CAISESYVKVEGYTF
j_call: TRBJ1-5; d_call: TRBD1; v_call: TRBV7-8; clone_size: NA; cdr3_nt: TGTGCCAGCAGCCGGACAGGGGGCGGACAGCCCCAGCATTTT; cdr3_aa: CASSRTGGGQPQHF
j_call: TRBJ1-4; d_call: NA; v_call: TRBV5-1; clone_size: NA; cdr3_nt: TGCGCCAGCAGCTTTGGAGTTTCGGGTGCCCCTAATGAAAAACTGTTTTTT; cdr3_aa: CASSFGVSGAPNEKLFF
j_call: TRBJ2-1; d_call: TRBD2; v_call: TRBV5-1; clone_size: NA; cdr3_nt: TGCGCCAGCAGCGCCGAAGGGGGACTAGCGGCCCACAATGAGCAGTTCTTC; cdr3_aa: CASSAEGGLAAHNEQFF
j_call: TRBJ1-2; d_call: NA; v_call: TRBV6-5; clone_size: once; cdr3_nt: TGTGCCAGCAGAGGAGGTTACTATGGCTACACCTTC; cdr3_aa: CASRGGYYGYTF
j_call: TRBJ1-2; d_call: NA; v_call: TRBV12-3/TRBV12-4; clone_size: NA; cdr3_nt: TGTGCCAGCAGGCAAACACAGGGCAAGGGCTACACCTTC; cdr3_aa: CASRQTQGKGYTF
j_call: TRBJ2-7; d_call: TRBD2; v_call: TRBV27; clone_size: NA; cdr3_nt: TGTGCCAGCAGTCCCCTGGGACTAGCGGACTACGAGCAGTACTTC; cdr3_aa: CASSPLGLADYEQYF
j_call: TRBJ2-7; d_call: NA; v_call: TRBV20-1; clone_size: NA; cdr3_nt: TGCAGTGCCGGGCAGGGGAACGAGCAGTACTTC; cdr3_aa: CSAGQGNEQYF
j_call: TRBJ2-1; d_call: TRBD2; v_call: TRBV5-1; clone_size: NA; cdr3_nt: TGCGCCAGCAGTCGAACAGGATCCCGAAAGACTAGCGGGGGGATTGAGCAGTTCTTC; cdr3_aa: CASSRTGSRKTSGGIEQFF
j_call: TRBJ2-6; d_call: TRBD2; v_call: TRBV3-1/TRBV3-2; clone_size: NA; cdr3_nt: TGTGCCAGCAGCCCTCGAACGGGGGGAAGTGGGGCCAACGTCCTGACTTTC; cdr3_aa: CASSPRTGGSGANVLTF
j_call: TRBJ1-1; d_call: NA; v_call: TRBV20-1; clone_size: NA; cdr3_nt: TGCAGTGCTACCTTCAACACTGAAGCTTTCTTT; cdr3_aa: CSATFNTEAFF
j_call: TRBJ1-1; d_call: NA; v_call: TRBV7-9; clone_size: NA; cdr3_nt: TGTGCCAGCAGCTTGACAGTTAACACTGAAGCTTTCTTT; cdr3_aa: CASSLTVNTEAFF
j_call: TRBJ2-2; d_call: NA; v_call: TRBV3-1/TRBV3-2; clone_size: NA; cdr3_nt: TGTGCCAGCAGCCGAGCGTCTACACGCACCGGGGAGCTGTTTTTT; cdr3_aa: CASSRASTRTGELFF
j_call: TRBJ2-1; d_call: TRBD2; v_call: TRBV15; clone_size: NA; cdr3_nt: TGTGCCACCAGCAAGGGACTAGCGGGAGGGTACAATGAGCAGTTCTTC; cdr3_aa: CATSKGLAGGYNEQFF
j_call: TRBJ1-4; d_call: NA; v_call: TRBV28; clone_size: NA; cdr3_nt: TGTGCCAGCAGCCTCCGGAGCTCAACTAATGAAAAACTGTTTTTT; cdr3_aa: CASSLRSSTNEKLFF
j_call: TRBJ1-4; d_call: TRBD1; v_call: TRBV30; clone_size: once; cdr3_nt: TGTGCCTGGAGTGGAGGGACAGAAGGAGAAAAACTGTTTTTT; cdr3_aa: CAWSGGTEGEKLFF
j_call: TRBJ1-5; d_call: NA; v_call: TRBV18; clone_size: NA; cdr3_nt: TGTGCCAGCTCACCACTATCGGGAGAAGGTCAGCCCCAGCATTTT; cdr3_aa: CASSPLSGEGQPQHF
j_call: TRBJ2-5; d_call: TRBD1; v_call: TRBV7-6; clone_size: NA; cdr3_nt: TGTGCCAGCAGCTTAGCGCTAAGGGACAGGGGGCGGGGAGAGACCCAGTACTTC; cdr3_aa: CASSLALRDRGRGETQYF
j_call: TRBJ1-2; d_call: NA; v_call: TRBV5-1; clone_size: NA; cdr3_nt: TGCGCCAGCAGCTTGAATTTGGGAGAGGGATTGGGCTACACCTTC; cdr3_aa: CASSLNLGEGLGYTF
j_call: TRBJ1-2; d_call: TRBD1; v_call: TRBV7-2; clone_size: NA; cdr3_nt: TGTGCCAGCAGCTTAGGCACAGGGGTTCGGTATGGCTACACCTTC; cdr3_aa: CASSLGTGVRYGYTF
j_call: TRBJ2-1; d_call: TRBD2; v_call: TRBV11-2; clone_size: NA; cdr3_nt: TGTGCCAGCAGCACCCGTAGCGGGAGATACAATGAGCAGTTCTTC; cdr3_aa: CASSTRSGRYNEQFF
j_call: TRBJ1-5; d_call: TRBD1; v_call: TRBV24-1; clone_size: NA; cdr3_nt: TGTGCCACCAGTGATCCCGGGACAGGGACGGCAAAGCCCCAGCATTTT; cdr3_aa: CATSDPGTGTAKPQHF
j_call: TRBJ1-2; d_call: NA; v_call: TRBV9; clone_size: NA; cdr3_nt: TGTGCCAGCACAGGGTTTAGCTATGGCTACACCTTC; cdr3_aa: CASTGFSYGYTF
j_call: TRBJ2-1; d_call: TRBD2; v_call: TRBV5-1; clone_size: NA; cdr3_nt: TGCGCCTCTAAAGTGGGGGGGTACAATGAGCAGTTCTTC; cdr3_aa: CASKVGGYNEQFF
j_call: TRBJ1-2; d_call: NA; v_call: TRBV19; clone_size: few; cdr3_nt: TGTGCCAGTAGTCCCCCCAGGGAAAGCCATGGCTACACCTTC; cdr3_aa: CASSPPRESHGYTF
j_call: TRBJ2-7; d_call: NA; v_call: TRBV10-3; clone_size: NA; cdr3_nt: TGTGCCATCAGGAACCGGGGCCTGGGGAGGGAGCAGTACTTC; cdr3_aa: CAIRNRGLGREQYF
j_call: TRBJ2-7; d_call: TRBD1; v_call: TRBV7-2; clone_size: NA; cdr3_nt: TGTGTCAGCAGCTCGGACAGGGTGAAGGAGCAGTACTTC; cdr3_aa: CVSSSDRVKEQYF
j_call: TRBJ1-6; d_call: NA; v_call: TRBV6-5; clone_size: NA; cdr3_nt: TGTGCCACCGGGTCCCCGGATTTGGCCCTCCACTTT; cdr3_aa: CATGSPDLALHF
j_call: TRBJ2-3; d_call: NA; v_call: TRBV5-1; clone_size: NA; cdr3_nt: TGCGCCAGCAGCTTGGTCGTTAGCACAGATACGCAGTATTTT; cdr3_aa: CASSLVVSTDTQYF
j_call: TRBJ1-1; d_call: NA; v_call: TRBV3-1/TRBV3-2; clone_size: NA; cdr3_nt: TGTGCCAGCAGACCAGCGGGTGCAGTCACTGAAGCTTTCTTT; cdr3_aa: CASRPAGAVTEAFF
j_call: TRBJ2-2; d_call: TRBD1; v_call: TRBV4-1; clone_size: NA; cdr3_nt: TGCGCCAGCAGCCAGGGACAGTTCTACGGGGAGCTGTTTTTT; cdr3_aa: CASSQGQFYGELFF
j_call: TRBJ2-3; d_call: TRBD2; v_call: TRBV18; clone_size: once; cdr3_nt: TGTGCCAGCTCACAAGCGGGGGCCTCCCGGGGCACAGATACGCAGTATTTT; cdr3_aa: CASSQAGASRGTDTQYF
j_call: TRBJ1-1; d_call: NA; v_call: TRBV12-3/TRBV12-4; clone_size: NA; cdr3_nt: TGTGCCAGCAGTTTAGCTGGGGCGACTGAAGCTTTCTTT; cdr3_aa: CASSLAGATEAFF
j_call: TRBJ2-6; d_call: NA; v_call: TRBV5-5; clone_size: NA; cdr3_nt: TGTGCCAGCAGCTTGTCAGGGTCCGGGGCCAACGTCCTGACTTTC; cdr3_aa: CASSLSGSGANVLTF
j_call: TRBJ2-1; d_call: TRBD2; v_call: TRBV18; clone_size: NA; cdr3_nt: TGTGCCAGCTCATCCGGGACTAGCGGGAGGGCCTACAATGAGCAGTTCTTC; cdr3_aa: CASSSGTSGRAYNEQFF